What follows describes a single TCR beta chain. The CDR3 loop spans 17 amino acids. CDR1 is SGHTA and CDR2 is FQGNSA in the germline V gene. V shed 2 bases and J 3 bases; nucleotides not matched to a gene: 8. Profiling relied on immunoSEQ multiplex PCR, and the TCRdb table lists in-frame clones only, not all of them. The table has nearly 40,000 clones, around 90% seen once. These data belong to a study of T cells in localized non-small cell lung cancer. Sequenced material: peripheral blood, taken before any cancer treatment. The J gene is TRBJ2-4, the V gene TRBV7-2; TRBD2 aligns across 9 bases. The TCR sequence derives from a man aged 18 to 50 with stage I lung adenocarcinoma. The CDR3 reads CASSLTGGGVGKNIQYF. The CDR3 region has the DNA TGTGCCAGCAGCTTAACGGGCGGGGGGGTCGGCAAAAACATTCAGTACTTC.